One and the same sample provided the 22 T cell receptor beta chains below, sequenced in a study of blood T cell repertoires in COVID-19. Using immunoSEQ multiplex PCR, the repertoire was profiled, and TCRdb retains in-frame clones only, with some absent. The profile shows 120,000 to 150,000 clones, around 87% of them singletons. Sample: PBMCs or T cells enriched from blood (not recorded which). The receptor source for this set is a woman aged 30 to 39 with acute COVID-19.

The chain is built from TRBV7-2 and TRBJ2-3; TRBD2 agrees at 9 bases. The CDR3 is made up of 16 amino acids. Germline V CDR1 and CDR2: SGHTA, FQGNSA. V trimming: 5 bases; J trimming: 1 base; junction bases outside the gene matches: 7. The CDR3 loop reads CASSRSGRQGTDTQYF. The CDR3, as DNA: TGTGCCAGCAGCCGGAGCGGGAGGCAAGGCACAGATACGCAGTATTTT. Full variable domain (rest looked up from reference TRBV7-2 and TRBJ2-3): GAGVSQSPSNKVTEKGKDVELRCDPISGHTALYWYRQSLGQGLEFLIYFQGNSAPDKSGLPSDRFSAERTGGSVSTLTIQRTQQEDSAVYLCASSRSGRQGTDTQYFGPGTRLTVL.

V usage is TRBV5-1 and J usage is TRBJ1-1; D uncertain. With 0 bases removed from V and 10 bases from J, the gap between germline ends came to 7 bases. The CDR3 sequence is 11 residues long. Germline V gene data show CDR1 as SGHRS and CDR2 as YFSETQ. CDR3 protein: CASSLDGRAFF. CDR3 nucleotides: TGCGCCAGCAGCTTGGATGGCAGAGCTTTCTTT.

The chain links TRBV10-3 to TRBJ1-1; 8 nucleotides match TRBD1. Germline CDR1 and CDR2: ENHRY and SYGVKD. Trimming at V came to 3 bases and at J to 2 bases, leaving 8 bases not matched to a gene. The CDR3 sequence is 16 residues long. In nucleotides, the CDR3 is TGTGCCATCAGTGACCCGGACAGGGTTACAAACACTGAAGCTTTCTTT. Its translation is CAISDPDRVTNTEAFF.

The chain recombines TRBV29-1 with TRBJ2-3, with D maybe TRBD2 (6 bases). CDR1 is SQVTM, CDR2 ANQGSEA, per germline. The CDR3 runs 13 residues. V was pared by 8 bases and J by 1 base, with 13 bases between. Here the CDR3 DNA reads TGCAGCCTAGCATCGGGAGGCACAGATACGCAGTATTTT. Protein product: CSLASGGTDTQYF.

The CDR3 here is CASSQLSGSTDTQYF. CDR3 nucleotides: TGTGCCAGCAGCCAACTTAGCGGGAGCACAGATACGCAGTATTTT. The J gene is TRBJ2-3, the V gene TRBV3-1 (or the pseudogene TRBV3-2), with 7 bases fitting TRBD2. This CDR3 region has 15 residues. After removal of 2 bases from V and 0 bases from J, the junction contained 2 bases not matched to a gene. CDR1 and CDR2 from the germline V gene are LGHDT and YNNKEL (reference sequence).

The chain employs TRBV6-5 and TRBJ1-1; the D gene is possibly TRBD1 (6 bases). The CDR3 runs 16 residues. The V gene lost 0 bases and the J gene lost 1 base, with 12 bases spanning the gap. Per the germline V gene, CDR1 is MNHEY and CDR2 is SVGAGI. For the CDR3, the DNA is TGTGCCAGCAGTTACTCGATTTTCAGGGGGAACACTGAAGCTTTCTTT. It codes for CASSYSIFRGNTEAFF.

This chain connects TRBV30 to TRBJ2-2, with 8 bases identical to TRBD2. V lost 3 bases, J lost 2 bases, and 2 bases stayed unmatched. This CDR3 is 14 amino acids long. Germline lookup yields CDR1 GTSNPN and CDR2 SVGIG (reference sequence). The DNA of the CDR3 is TGTGCCTGGAGGGGGACTAGTAACACCGGGGAGCTGTTTTTT. Amino acids: CAWRGTSNTGELFF.

The V and J genes are TRBV28 and TRBJ1-2; 9 bases align to TRBD1. This CDR3 region has 14 residues. Trimming removed 3 bases from V and 8 bases from J; junction bases left unmatched: 7. Germline lookup yields CDR1 MDHEN and CDR2 SYDVKM. CDR3 region: CASSLWGQGEGYTF. The CDR3, as DNA: TGTGCCAGCAGTTTGTGGGGACAGGGCGAGGGCTACACCTTC.

This clone was observed once. This CDR3 reads CASSFVSSYEQYF. The CDR3 region has the DNA TGTGCCAGCAGCTTCGTCAGCTCCTACGAGCAGTACTTC. The chain joins TRBV7-2 to TRBJ2-7; D is unclear. This CDR3 has 13 residues. The germline gives CDR1 SGHTA, CDR2 FQGNSA. Trimming removed 3 bases at V and 0 bases at J, with 6 bases between.

The CDR3 nucleotides are TGTGCCAGTAGTCCCCGCGGGAAGTGGGAGCAGTACTTC. This translates into CASSPRGKWEQYF. The rearrangement links TRBV19 to TRBJ2-7; D perhaps matches TRBD2 (6 bases). Germline V lookup: CDR1 LNHDA, CDR2 SQIVND (reference sequence). The ends were cut back, 5 bases at V and 7 bases at J, with 15 bases in the middle. The CDR3 consists of 13 residues.

The chain recombines TRBV6-5 with TRBJ1-2, with 7 bases that match TRBD1. Trimming at V came to 2 bases and at J to 7 bases, leaving 7 bases not matched to a gene. The CDR3 is 14 amino acids. The germline gives CDR1 MNHEY, CDR2 SVGAGI. The CDR3 DNA is TGTGCCAGCAGTTACGCGGGACAGCAGGTTGGCTACACCTTC. It translates to CASSYAGQQVGYTF.

J is TRBJ1-2 and V is TRBV7-9; D possibly corresponds to TRBD1 (6 bases). Trimming removed 5 bases at V and 6 bases at J, with 22 bases between. Germline loops: CDR1 SEHNR, CDR2 FQNEAQ (reference sequence). The CDR3 is 16 residues long. CDR3 sequence: CASSRSEGHIMHGYTF. DNA for the CDR3: TGTGCCAGCAGCCGTAGTGAGGGACACATTATGCATGGCTACACCTTC.

This chain connects TRBV7-6 to TRBJ2-1, with a weak D call TRBD2 (5 bases). Germline-derived CDR1 and CDR2 are SGHVS and FNYEAQ. Trimming removed 5 bases from V and 2 bases from J, with 7 bases in between. CDR3 size: 13 residues. CDR3 coding DNA: TGTGCCAGCAGCGGAGGACCCTACAATGAGCAGTTCTTC. Protein: CASSGGPYNEQFF.

V gene TRBV7-2 combines with J gene TRBJ1-6, with 8 nucleotides matching TRBD1. Losses at the gene ends were 4 bases for V and 8 bases for J; bases not matched to a gene: 4. CDR3 length equals 14 residues. CDR1 and CDR2 from the germline V gene are SGHTA and FQGNSA. The CDR3 DNA is TGTGCCAGCAGCTACAGGGGGTGGGATTCACCCCTCCACTTT. This gives the protein CASSYRGWDSPLHF. The full variable domain, its missing parts supplied by reference TRBV7-2 and TRBJ1-6, is GAGVSQSPSNKVTEKGKDVELRCDPISGHTALYWYRQSLGQGLEFLIYFQGNSAPDKSGLPSDRFSAERTGGSVSTLTIQRTQQEDSAVYLCASSYRGWDSPLHFGNGTRLTVT.

J is TRBJ2-5 and V is TRBV10-3; 7 nucleotides match TRBD1. V lost 5 bases to trimming and J lost 2 bases; unmatched junction nucleotides: 2. Germline V gene data show CDR1 as ENHRY and CDR2 as SYGVKD. The CDR3 is 13 residues long. The CDR3 DNA follows: TGTGCCATCAGTCCGGGACAGCAAGAGACCCAGTACTTC. The encoded protein is CAISPGQQETQYF.

A note on this clone: This specimen includes other DNA sequences encoding the same CDR3. The chain is built from TRBV6-5 and TRBJ2-7, with 9 bases fitting TRBD2. With 3 bases clipped from V and 0 bases from J, the junction kept 0 bases outside the gene matches. The CDR3 totals 14 residues. CDR1 is MNHEY, CDR2 SVGAGI, per germline. CDR3 sequence (DNA): TGTGCCAGCAGTTATAGCGGGAGCTCCTACGAGCAGTACTTC. It translates to CASSYSGSSYEQYF.

This chain links TRBV5-8 with TRBJ1-3; D not certain. The CDR3 has 13 residues. V was clipped by 2 bases and J by 4 bases, with 7 bases between them. Germline V gives CDR1 SGHTS, CDR2 YDEGEE. CDR3 bases: TGTGCCAGCAGCTTCTCTTTGGGAAACACCATATATTTT. This gives the protein CASSFSLGNTIYF.

CDR3 DNA sequence: TGCGCCAGCAGCCAAGATTATACGGGGGTAAATGAAAAACTGTTTTTT. It is translated as CASSQDYTGVNEKLFF. The chain combines TRBV4-3 with TRBJ1-4; tentatively, D is TRBD1 (5 bases). This CDR3 has 16 amino acids. The V gene lost 0 bases and the J gene lost 5 bases, with 13 bases spanning the gap. Germline V gene lookup returns CDR1 LGHNA and CDR2 YSLEER.

The chain joins TRBV7-2 to TRBJ1-2; 8 bases align to TRBD1. Germline trimming cut 0 bases from V and 4 bases from J; bases unmatched to any gene: 4. The germline V gene has CDR1 SGHTA and CDR2 FQGNSA. This CDR3 is built from 15 residues. The CDR3 sequence: CASSLASGGFYGYTF. CDR3 in DNA: TGTGCCAGCAGCTTAGCGTCAGGGGGCTTCTATGGCTACACCTTC.

The chain uses TRBV20-1 and TRBJ2-1; 7 nucleotides match TRBD1. The CDR3 loop spans 11 amino acids. V lost 5 bases and J lost 7; bases outside the gene matches: 2. Germline CDR1 is DFQATT and CDR2 is SNEGSKA (reference sequence). This CDR3 reads CSAHRGNEQFF. CDR3 coding DNA: TGCAGTGCTCACAGGGGAAATGAGCAGTTCTTC.

The chain carries TRBV18 and TRBJ1-1, with D unresolved. Germline V gene data show CDR1 as KGHSH and CDR2 as LQKENI. The CDR3 sequence is 14 residues long. V shed 1 base and J shed 6 bases, with 12 bases lying between them. Here the CDR3 reads CASSPLVSPPEAFF. The CDR3 coding sequence is TGTGCCAGCTCACCACTCGTTTCCCCCCCTGAAGCTTTCTTT.

The gene calls are TRBV6-5 and TRBJ1-3; D gene ambiguous. This CDR3 comprises 14 residues. Germline V CDR1 and CDR2: MNHEY, SVGAGI. V lost 5 bases to trimming and J lost 4 bases, with 12 bases between them. This CDR3 reads CASSLAAEGNTIYF. CDR3 DNA sequence: TGTGCCAGCAGTCTAGCGGCCGAAGGAAACACCATATATTTT.